Listed below are T cell receptor beta chains from one sample, sequenced in a study of blood T cell repertoires in COVID-19. Method: immunoSEQ multiplex PCR; TCRdb's copy keeps in-frame clones and lacks some. The sample records some 290,000 clones, under 90% being singletons. The sample comprised peripheral blood. The receptor source for this set is a woman in her twenties or thirties with COVID-19, enrolled during active disease. Each CDR3 is given without its conserved first and last residue. The D gene is left open where the match is weak. Clone size, where shown, is once, few, many, or a class for clones that have expanded.

size,D,V,CDR3
-,TRBD2,TRBV3-1/TRBV3-2,ASSRASGSYEQY
-,TRBD2,TRBV27,ASRQTGGYGLLEETQY
-,TRBD2,TRBV6-2/TRBV6-3,ASSWTRGLSLQETQY
-,-,TRBV5-1,ASSLDGGDQPQH
-,-,TRBV6-5,ASSYSQGAYNSPLH
-,-,TRBV2,ASSVISGNEQF
-,-,TRBV28,ASSISPGLRIYGYT
-,TRBD1,TRBV5-1,ASSLHFETGTAAF
-,TRBD1,TRBV13,ASSSIPGQGAGDTEAF
few,-,TRBV19,ASSSRGSGTVEAF
-,TRBD2,TRBV19,ASSYPGLAGGNEQF
-,TRBD2,TRBV5-4,ASSPSRAGVGEQF
-,TRBD1,TRBV5-6,ASSLISGTGGRGYT
-,-,TRBV5-1,ASNLGDGGPTEAF
once,-,TRBV10-2,ASSVAGRDTQY
-,-,TRBV5-1,ASSLEGHPGLINEQF
-,TRBD2,TRBV27,ASGFLGTSGSNEQF
-,-,TRBV19,ASRGRGLAEAF
once,TRBD2,TRBV27,ASGKDSGITYEQY
-,TRBD1,TRBV29-1,SVEVVATGLTEAF
-,TRBD1,TRBV9,ASSRGQSRGYT
once,TRBD1,TRBV3-1/TRBV3-2,ASSQDSGTGLYNEQF
-,-,TRBV7-3,ASSKTGLNTGELF
-,-,TRBV19,ASSSRGSSTDTQY
-,TRBD1,TRBV6-6,ASSFTGGLNTEAF
-,TRBD1,TRBV19,ASSMDREDGYT
-,TRBD1,TRBV12-3/TRBV12-4,ASRGTVEKLF
few,-,TRBV7-6,ASSPSGYEQY
-,TRBD1,TRBV27,ASSLWGQIVGSEAF
-,-,TRBV7-2,ASSWTAGAGSNQPQH
-,TRBD1,TRBV7-2,ASSHFSRGDTEAF
-,TRBD2,TRBV11-2,ASSLAGGEF
-,-,TRBV19,ASSIDFYSGANVLT
-,-,TRBV5-6,ASSLRRHNQPQH
-,TRBD2,TRBV2,ASPQASGTDTQY
-,-,TRBV6-2/TRBV6-3,ASSYSIRTVYNQPQH
-,-,TRBV27,ASSPGVSRTDTQY
-,-,TRBV3-1/TRBV3-2,ASSQEAFYGYT
-,TRBD1,TRBV11-2,ASSLDFRQGDFSGNTIY
-,-,TRBV11-2,ASSLGPLVPEQY
-,-,TRBV7-3,ASSLGPYNEQF
-,-,TRBV28,ASRSTGVGSGAYNEQF
-,TRBD2,TRBV29-1,SVGTRGLNEQF
-,-,TRBV28,ASSSEEEQGYYEQY
-,-,TRBV3-1/TRBV3-2,ASSQSRSGAPEAF
-,-,TRBV6-5,AASAPSTDTQY
-,TRBD1,TRBV11-2,ASSLTATGNSPLH
-,-,TRBV28,ASSLPPVGSTEAF
-,TRBD1,TRBV18,ASSSGQSSSTDTQY
-,TRBD1,TRBV4-2,ASSPDGTGQGGNTIY